This TCR beta chain stems from a study of blood T cell repertoires in COVID-19. On the study more broadly: Samples came from the United States, Italy and Spain, spanning acute and convalescent COVID-19. PBMCs, B-cell-depleted T cells, or T cells were the source of the cDNA or gDNA that made up the material.

Original analysis: Estimates of nucleated cell counts were drawn from the amplification of reference gene primers. Using immunoSEQ multiplex PCR, the repertoire was profiled, and TCRdb retains in-frame clones only, with some absent. Clone size and V and J calls were adopted from that table, with D and trimming inferred from the DNA. This sample has around 200,000 clones, with 84% found just once. The CDR3 length is 14 residues. Germline V gene data show CDR1 as SGHTA and CDR2 as FQGNSA. Trimming stripped 5 bases from V and 10 bases from J, with 18 bases between. J is TRBJ1-3 and V is TRBV7-2; a weak D match, TRBD1 (6 bases). Sequences were obtained from peripheral blood. The sequence derives from a man in his thirties or forties with active or convalescent COVID-19. The CDR3 here is CASSPGQRVETIYF. For the CDR3, the DNA is TGTGCCAGCAGCCCCGGACAGAGGGTTGAGACCATATATTTT.